Listed below are T cell receptor beta chains from one sample, sequenced in a study of blood T cell repertoires in COVID-19. Libraries were prepared by immunoSEQ multiplex PCR; TCRdb keeps only in-frame clonotypes and omits some of them. The profile shows over 200,000 clones, 85% to 90% of them singletons. Material for sequencing was peripheral blood. These receptors all come from a young man with COVID-19, enrolled during active disease. Each CDR3 is given with its conserved first and last residue. Each record gives: J gene, D gene, V gene, clone size, CDR3 DNA, CDR3 protein. The D gene is left open where the match is weak. Size is stated for part of the rows, as once, few or many counts, or as a class when the clone is expanded.

TRBJ2-7,TRBD2,TRBV28,NA,TGTGCCAGCAGGCGTTTTGCGGGAGACTCCTACGAGCAGTACTTC,CASRRFAGDSYEQYF
TRBJ1-5,NA,TRBV27,NA,TGTGCCAGCAGTTTATCGGAGCTCCAGCCCCAGCATTTT,CASSLSELQPQHF
TRBJ1-1,NA,TRBV5-1,NA,TGCGCCAGCAGGTTATGGGCAGGGGCGAGGAACACTGAAGCTTTCTTT,CASRLWAGARNTEAFF
TRBJ2-7,TRBD2,TRBV19,NA,TGTGCCAGTAGTCCAGGGGCGGGGGGCGCGATAACCTACGAGCAGTACTTC,CASSPGAGGAITYEQYF
TRBJ2-7,TRBD1,TRBV27,NA,TGTGCCAGCAGTACGAAGAGGGGACAGGGTTTTACCTACGAGCAGTACTTC,CASSTKRGQGFTYEQYF
TRBJ1-5,TRBD1,TRBV4-1,few,TGCGCCAGCAGCCAAGACAGGGGGCTGGGTCAGCCCCAGCATTTT,CASSQDRGLGQPQHF
TRBJ2-3,TRBD1,TRBV3-1/TRBV3-2,NA,TGTGCCAGCAGCCCCCCGGACAGGAAAACAACAGATACGCAGTATTTT,CASSPPDRKTTDTQYF
TRBJ1-5,TRBD1,TRBV19,many,TGTGCCAGTACCCTCAAAGGGACAGGGGGCTCCTATAGCAATCAGCCCCAGCATTTT,CASTLKGTGGSYSNQPQHF
TRBJ2-1,TRBD1,TRBV4-1,NA,TGCGCCAGCAGCCCCCTAGGACAGGGGCCCTACAATGAGCAGTTCTTC,CASSPLGQGPYNEQFF
TRBJ2-3,TRBD2,TRBV4-3,NA,TGCGCCAGCAGCCAAGGGCCTGCGAGCGGGGGTACAGATACGCAGTATTTT,CASSQGPASGGTDTQYF
TRBJ1-5,NA,TRBV7-2,NA,TGTGCCAGCAGCGTACAGGTTAATAGCAATCAGCCCCAGCATTTT,CASSVQVNSNQPQHF
TRBJ1-4,TRBD1,TRBV7-6,few,TGTGCCAGCGTCCGGGACAGCTCAACTAATGAAAAACTGTTTTTT,CASVRDSSTNEKLFF
TRBJ1-5,NA,TRBV28,NA,TGTGCCAGCAGTCCCCCCCGAATGGGGGGGGGTCAGCCCCAGCATTTT,CASSPPRMGGGQPQHF
TRBJ1-5,NA,TRBV24-1,NA,TGTGCCACCAGTGATGGTAGCCGACAGTACAATCAGCCCCAGCATTTT,CATSDGSRQYNQPQHF
TRBJ1-1,TRBD1,TRBV5-4,once,TGTGCCAGCAGCCGTAGGACAGGGGTGAACACTGAAGCTTTCTTT,CASSRRTGVNTEAFF
TRBJ1-6,TRBD1,TRBV3-1/TRBV3-2,NA,TGTGCCAGCAGAACCGGGACAGCAAATTCACCCCTCCACTTT,CASRTGTANSPLHF
TRBJ1-1,NA,TRBV7-3,NA,TGTGCCAGCAGCTTAAAGGGGAGGAGTAAGAACACTGAAGCTTTCTTT,CASSLKGRSKNTEAFF